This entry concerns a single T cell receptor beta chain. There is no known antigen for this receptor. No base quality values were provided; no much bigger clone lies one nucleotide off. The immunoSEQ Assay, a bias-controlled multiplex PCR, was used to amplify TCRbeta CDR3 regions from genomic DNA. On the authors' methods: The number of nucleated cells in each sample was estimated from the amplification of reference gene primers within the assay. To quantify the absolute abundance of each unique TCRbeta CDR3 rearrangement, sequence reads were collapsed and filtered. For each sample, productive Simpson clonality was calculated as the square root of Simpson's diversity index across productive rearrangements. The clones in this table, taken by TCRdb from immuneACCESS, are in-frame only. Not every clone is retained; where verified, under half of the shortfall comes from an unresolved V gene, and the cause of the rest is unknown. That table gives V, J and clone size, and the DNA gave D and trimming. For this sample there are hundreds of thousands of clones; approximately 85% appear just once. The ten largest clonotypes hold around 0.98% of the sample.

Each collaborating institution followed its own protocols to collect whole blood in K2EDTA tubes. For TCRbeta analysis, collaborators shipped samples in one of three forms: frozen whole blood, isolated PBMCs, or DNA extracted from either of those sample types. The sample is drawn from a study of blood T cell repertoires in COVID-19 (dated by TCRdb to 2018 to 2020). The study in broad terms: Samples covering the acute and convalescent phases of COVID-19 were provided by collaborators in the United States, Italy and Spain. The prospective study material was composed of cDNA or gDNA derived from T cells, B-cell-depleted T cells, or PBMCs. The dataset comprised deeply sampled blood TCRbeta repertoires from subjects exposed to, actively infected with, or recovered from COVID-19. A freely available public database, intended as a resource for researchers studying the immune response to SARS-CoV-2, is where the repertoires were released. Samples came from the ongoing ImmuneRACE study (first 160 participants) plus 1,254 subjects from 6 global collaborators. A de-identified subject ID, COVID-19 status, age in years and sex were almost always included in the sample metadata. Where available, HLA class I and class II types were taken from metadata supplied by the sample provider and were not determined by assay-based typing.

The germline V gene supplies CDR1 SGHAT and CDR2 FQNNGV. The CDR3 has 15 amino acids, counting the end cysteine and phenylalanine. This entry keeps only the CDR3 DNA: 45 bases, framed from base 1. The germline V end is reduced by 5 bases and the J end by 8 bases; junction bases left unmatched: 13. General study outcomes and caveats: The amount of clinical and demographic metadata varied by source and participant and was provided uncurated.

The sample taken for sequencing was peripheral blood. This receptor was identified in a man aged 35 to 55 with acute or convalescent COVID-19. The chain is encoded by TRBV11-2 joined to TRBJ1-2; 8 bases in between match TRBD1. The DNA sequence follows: TGTGCCAGCAGCCGGACAGGGATCCACCTGTTGGGCTACACCTTC. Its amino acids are CASSRTGIHLLGYTF.